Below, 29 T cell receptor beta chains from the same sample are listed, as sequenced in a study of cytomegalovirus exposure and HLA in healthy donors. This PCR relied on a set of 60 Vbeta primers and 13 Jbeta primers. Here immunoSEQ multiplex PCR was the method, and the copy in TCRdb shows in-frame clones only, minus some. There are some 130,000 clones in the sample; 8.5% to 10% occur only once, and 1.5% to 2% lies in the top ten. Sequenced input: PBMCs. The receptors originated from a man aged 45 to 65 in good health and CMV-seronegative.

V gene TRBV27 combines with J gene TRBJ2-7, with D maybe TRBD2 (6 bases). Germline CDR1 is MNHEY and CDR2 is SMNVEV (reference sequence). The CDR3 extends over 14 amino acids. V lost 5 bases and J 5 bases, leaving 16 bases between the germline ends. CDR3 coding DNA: TGTGCCAGCAGTCCCGATTATTCGGGAGACGAGCAGTACTTC. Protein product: CASSPDYSGDEQYF.

The CDR3 spells CASSTGGAYEQYF. For the CDR3, the DNA is TGTGCCAGCAGCACCGGAGGGGCCTACGAGCAGTACTTC. The chain combines TRBV6-6 with TRBJ2-7; TRBD2 is a possible D gene (6 bases). The CDR3 has 13 amino acids. CDR1 is MNHNY and CDR2 is SVGAGI in the germline V gene (reference sequence). Trimming pared 6 bases from V and 2 bases from J, leaving 11 bases between.

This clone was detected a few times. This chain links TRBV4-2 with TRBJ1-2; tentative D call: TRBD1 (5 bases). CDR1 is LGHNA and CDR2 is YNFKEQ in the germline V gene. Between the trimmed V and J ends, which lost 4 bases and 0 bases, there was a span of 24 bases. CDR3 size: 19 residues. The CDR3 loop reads CASSLRIGTPAPTNYGYTF. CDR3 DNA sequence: TGTGCCAGCAGCCTGCGAATTGGGACTCCAGCCCCAACTAACTATGGCTACACCTTC.

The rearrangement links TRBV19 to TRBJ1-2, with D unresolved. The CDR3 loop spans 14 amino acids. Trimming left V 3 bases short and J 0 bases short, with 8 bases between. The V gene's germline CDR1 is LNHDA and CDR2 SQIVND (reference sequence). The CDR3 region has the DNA TGTGCCAGTAGTATTGGCAATTCTAACTATGGCTACACCTTC. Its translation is CASSIGNSNYGYTF.

This CDR3 is CASSLVDSEAFF. As DNA, the CDR3 is TGTGCCAGCAGCTTAGTTGACAGTGAAGCTTTCTTT. The chain joins TRBV11-2 to TRBJ1-1; maybe TRBD1 (5 bases). Looked up from germline, CDR1 is SGHAT and CDR2 is FQNNGV. The V gene lost 1 base and the J gene lost 7 bases, with 7 bases spanning the gap. The CDR3 has 12 amino acids.

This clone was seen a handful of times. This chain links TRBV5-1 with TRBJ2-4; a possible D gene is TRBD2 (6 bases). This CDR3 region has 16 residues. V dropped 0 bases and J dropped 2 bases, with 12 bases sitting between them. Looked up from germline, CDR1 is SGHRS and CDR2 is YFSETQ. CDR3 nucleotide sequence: TGCGCCAGCAGCTTGGTGGAGGGTTTGACCAAAAACATTCAGTACTTC. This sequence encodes CASSLVEGLTKNIQYF.

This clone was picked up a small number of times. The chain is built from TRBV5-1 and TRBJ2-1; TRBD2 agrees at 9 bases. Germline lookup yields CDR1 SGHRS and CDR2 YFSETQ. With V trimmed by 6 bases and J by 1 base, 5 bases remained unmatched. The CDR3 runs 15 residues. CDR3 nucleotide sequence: TGCGCCAGCAAGGGCGGGAGGGGATCCTACAATGAGCAGTTCTTC. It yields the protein CASKGGRGSYNEQFF.

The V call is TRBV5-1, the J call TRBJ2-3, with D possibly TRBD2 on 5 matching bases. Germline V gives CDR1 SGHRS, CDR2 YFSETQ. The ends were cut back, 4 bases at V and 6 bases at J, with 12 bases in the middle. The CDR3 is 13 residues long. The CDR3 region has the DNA TGCGCCAGCAGCCCCGTGACTACCGATACGCAGTATTTT. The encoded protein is CASSPVTTDTQYF.

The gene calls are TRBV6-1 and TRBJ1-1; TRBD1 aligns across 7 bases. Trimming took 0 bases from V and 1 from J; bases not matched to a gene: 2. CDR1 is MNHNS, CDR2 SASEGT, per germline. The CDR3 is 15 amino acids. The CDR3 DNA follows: TGTGCCAGCAGTGAAGCGTGGACAGGGAACACTGAAGCTTTCTTT. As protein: CASSEAWTGNTEAFF.

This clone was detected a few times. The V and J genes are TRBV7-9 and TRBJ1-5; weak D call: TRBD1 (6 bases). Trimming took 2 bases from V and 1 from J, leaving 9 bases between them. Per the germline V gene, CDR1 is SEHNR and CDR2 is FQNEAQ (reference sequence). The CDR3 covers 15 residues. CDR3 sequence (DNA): TGTGCCAGCAGCTTAACAGGGCTAAGCAATCAGCCCCAGCATTTT. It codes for CASSLTGLSNQPQHF.

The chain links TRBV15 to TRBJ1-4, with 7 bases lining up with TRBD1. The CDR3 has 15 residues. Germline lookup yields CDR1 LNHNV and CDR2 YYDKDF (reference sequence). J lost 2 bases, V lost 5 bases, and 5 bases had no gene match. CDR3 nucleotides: TGTGCCACCAGCCCCACGGGACAGACTAATGAAAAACTGTTTTTT. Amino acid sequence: CATSPTGQTNEKLFF.

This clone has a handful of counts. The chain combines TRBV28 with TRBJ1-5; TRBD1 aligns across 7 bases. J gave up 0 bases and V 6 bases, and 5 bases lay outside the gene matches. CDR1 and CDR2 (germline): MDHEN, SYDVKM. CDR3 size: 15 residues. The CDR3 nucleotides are TGTGCCAGCAGCCATAGGACAGGTAGCAATCAGCCCCAGCATTTT. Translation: CASSHRTGSNQPQHF.

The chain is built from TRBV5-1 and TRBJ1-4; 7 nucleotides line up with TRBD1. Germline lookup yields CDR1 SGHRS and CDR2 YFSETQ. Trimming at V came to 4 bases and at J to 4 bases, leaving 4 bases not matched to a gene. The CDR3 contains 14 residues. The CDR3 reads CASSPTGVNEKLFF. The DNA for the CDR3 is TGCGCCAGCAGCCCTACAGGGGTTAATGAAAAACTGTTTTTT.

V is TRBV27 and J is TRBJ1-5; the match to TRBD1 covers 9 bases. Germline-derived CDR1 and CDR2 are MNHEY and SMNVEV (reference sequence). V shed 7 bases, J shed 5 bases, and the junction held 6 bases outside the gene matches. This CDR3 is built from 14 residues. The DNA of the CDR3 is TGTGCCAGCACCCTGACAGGGGGGGATCAGCCCCAGCATTTT. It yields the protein CASTLTGGDQPQHF.

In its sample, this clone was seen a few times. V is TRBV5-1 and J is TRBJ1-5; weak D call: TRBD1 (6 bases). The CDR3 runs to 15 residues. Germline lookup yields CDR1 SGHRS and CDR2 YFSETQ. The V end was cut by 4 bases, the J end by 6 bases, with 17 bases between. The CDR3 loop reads CASSQTTGRGQPQHF. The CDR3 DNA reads TGCGCCAGCAGCCAAACGACAGGCCGAGGTCAGCCCCAGCATTTT.

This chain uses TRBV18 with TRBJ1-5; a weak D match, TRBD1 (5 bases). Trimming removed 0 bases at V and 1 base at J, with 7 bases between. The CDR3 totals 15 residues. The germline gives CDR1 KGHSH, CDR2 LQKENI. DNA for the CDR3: TGTGCCAGCTCACCACCCGGACAAAGCAATCAGCCCCAGCATTTT. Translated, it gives CASSPPGQSNQPQHF.

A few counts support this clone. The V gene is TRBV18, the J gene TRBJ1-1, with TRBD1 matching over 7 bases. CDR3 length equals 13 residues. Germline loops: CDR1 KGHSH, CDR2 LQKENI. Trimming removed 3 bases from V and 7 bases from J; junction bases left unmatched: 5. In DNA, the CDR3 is TGTGCCAGCTCACCTGGAGGGGGCGGTGAAGCTTTCTTT. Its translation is CASSPGGGGEAFF.

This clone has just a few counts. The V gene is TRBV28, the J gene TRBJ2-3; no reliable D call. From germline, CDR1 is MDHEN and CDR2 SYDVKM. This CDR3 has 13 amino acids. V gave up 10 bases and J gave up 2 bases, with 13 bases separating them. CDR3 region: CAISGSNTDTQYF. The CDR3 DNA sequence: TGTGCCATTTCGGGTTCCAACACAGATACGCAGTATTTT. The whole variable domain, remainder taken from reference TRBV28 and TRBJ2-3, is DVKVTQSSRYLVKRTGEKVFLECVQDMDHENMFWYRQDPGLGLRLIYFSYDVKMKEKGDIPEGYSVSREKKERFSLILESASTNQTSMYLCAISGSNTDTQYFGPGTRLTVL.

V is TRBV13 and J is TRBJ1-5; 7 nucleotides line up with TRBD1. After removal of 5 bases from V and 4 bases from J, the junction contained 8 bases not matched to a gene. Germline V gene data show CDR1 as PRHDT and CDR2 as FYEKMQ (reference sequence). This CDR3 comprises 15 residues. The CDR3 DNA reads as TGTGCCAGCAGCCAAAGGCAGGGGGTAAATCAGCCCCAGCATTTT. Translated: CASSQRQGVNQPQHF.

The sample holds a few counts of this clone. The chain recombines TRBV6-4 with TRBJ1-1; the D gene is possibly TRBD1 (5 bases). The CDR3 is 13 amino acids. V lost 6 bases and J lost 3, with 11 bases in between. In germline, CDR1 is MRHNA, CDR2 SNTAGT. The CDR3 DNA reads TGTGCCAGCAGCCTGACGGGGGACACTGAAGCTTTCTTT. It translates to CASSLTGDTEAFF.

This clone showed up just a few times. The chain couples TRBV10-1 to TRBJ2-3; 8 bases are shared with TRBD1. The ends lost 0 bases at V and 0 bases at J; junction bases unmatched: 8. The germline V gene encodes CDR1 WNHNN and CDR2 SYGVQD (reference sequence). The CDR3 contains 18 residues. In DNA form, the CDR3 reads TGCGCCAGCAGTGAGTCGCCGGTGGACAGGGCAAGCACAGATACGCAGTATTTT. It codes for CASSESPVDRASTDTQYF.

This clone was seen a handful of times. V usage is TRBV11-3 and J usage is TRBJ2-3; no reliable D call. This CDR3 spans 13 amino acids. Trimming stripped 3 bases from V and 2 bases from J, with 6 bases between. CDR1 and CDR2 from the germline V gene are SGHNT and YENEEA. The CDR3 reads CASSFSYTDTQYF. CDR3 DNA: TGTGCCAGCAGCTTTTCCTACACAGATACGCAGTATTTT. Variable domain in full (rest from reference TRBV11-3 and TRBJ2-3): EAGVVQSPRYKIIEKKQPVAFWCNPISGHNTLYWYLQNLGQGPELLIRYENEEAVDDSQLPKDRFSAERLKGVDSTLKIQPAELGDSAVYLCASSFSYTDTQYFGPGTRLTVL.

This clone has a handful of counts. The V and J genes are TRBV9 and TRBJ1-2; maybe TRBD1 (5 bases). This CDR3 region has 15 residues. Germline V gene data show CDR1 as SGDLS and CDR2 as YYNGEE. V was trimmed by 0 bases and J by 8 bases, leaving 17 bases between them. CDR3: CASSVGGDPPRGYTF. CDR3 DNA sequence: TGTGCCAGCAGCGTAGGGGGGGATCCCCCTCGGGGCTACACCTTC.

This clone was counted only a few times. The CDR3 reads CASSYPPRRKAEAFF. The CDR3 DNA follows: TGTGCCAGCAGTTATCCGCCGCGCAGGAAAGCTGAAGCTTTCTTT. The V call is TRBV6-5, the J call TRBJ1-1; D not resolved. V was shortened by 3 bases and J by 6 bases, with 17 bases between the two germline ends. Germline V gene sequence: CDR1 MNHEY, CDR2 SVGAGI. This CDR3 spans 15 amino acids.

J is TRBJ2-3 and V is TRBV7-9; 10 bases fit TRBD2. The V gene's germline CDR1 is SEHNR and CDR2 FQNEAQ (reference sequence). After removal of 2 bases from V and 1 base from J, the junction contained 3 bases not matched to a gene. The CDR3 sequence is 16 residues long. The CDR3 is CASSLSGLAGTDTQYF. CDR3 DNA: TGTGCCAGCAGCTTATCCGGACTAGCGGGCACAGATACGCAGTATTTT.

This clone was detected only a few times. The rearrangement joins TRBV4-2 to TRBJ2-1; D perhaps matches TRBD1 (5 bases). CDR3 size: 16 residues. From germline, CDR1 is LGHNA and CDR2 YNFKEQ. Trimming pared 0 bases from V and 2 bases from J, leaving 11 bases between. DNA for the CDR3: TGTGCCAGCAGCCAAGATTCTACAGGACCCTACAATGAGCAGTTCTTC. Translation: CASSQDSTGPYNEQFF.

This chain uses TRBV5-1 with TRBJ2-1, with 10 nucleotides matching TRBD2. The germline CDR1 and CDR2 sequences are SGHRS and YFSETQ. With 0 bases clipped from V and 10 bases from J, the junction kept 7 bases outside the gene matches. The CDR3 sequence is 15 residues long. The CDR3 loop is CASSLGLAGITEQFF. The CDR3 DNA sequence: TGCGCCAGCAGCTTGGGACTAGCGGGTATAACCGAGCAGTTCTTC.

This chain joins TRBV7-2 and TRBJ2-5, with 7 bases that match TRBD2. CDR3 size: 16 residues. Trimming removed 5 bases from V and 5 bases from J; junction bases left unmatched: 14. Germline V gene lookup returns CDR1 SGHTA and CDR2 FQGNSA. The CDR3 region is CASSKRRGAGKETQYF. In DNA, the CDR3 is TGTGCCAGCAGCAAGCGCAGAGGAGCGGGGAAGGAGACCCAGTACTTC.

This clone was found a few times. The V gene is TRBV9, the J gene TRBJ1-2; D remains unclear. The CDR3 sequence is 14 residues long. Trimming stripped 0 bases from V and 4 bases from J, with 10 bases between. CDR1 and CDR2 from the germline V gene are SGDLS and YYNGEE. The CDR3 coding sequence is TGTGCCAGCAGCGTAGTTGGCACAGCCTATGGCTACACCTTC. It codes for CASSVVGTAYGYTF.